Given below is one T cell receptor (beta chain) in context. This clonotype was found many times. Its target antigen remains unknown. No quality values exist for individual bases; no much larger clone is one base distant. Hyperthyroidism patients were newly diagnosed, with disease duration under 2 months, and aged 18 to 65 years. The study excluded patients with uncontrolled infections, other autoimmune diseases, pregnancy or lactation. Diagnoses relied on clinical symptoms, serum thyroxine and TRAb, thyroid ultrasound and orbital computed tomography. Blood from progressor patients was drawn when they were first diagnosed with hyperthyroidism, before any ophthalmopathy symptoms appeared. PBMCs were isolated from about 9.1 ml of fresh peripheral blood by Ficoll-Paque density gradient centrifugation. Progressor patients were defined as those initially diagnosed with Graves' hyperthyroidism in whom ophthalmopathy developed during follow-up. Total RNA was extracted using Trizol reagent, and RNA quality was assessed on an Agilent 2100 Bioanalyzer.

The TCR beta CDR3 regions were amplified from the RNA transcripts. The first round of RT-PCR for the TCR CDR3 was performed with the HTBI primer set and the Qiagen OneStep RT-PCR kit. A second multiplex PCR round built the libraries, followed by size selection and purification. The libraries were sequenced on an Illumina HiSeq2000 using paired-end 100 bp reads. The study's processing was this. SOAPnuke was used to process the raw data, removing reads that contained adapters or uncalled bases, had a mean Phred below 15, or lacked an exact match to the constant primer or identifier. High-quality paired reads were merged using COPE v1.2.5, and each unique nucleotide sequence was defined as a clonotype. MiTCR v1.1 was used to align the clonotypes against IMGT TRBV, TRBD and TRBJ reference segments. Only V-J combinations with frequency above 0.0001, covering 99.2% of repertoires, were analysed. A TCS score was defined as the ratio of F50 (clonal expansion) to E x V (chaos), with BLOSUM62-based TCRdist applied between CDR3 peptides within each V-J. Welch's t-statistics and random forest reduced approximately 520 V-J features to roughly 13, which were used in a naive Bayes classifier (R e1071). The public reads were reprocessed in TCRdb via fastp at Q25 and MiXCR, keeping in-frame beta chains. CDR3 protein duplicates are merged, each entry listing the most common genes and DNA. V and J calls and clone size were set by TCRdb, not the authors. The sample records some 250,000 distinct CDR3 sequences, roughly 15% of which are singletons. The ten most abundant clones make up under 35% of the sample.

This specimen belongs to a study of T cells in Graves' hyperthyroidism and ophthalmopathy (dated by TCRdb to 2018 to 2020). Notes on the research overall: Peripheral blood samples were taken at the time of initial diagnosis, prior to any treatment. A discovery cohort of about a hundred patients, 43 with Graves' ophthalmopathy and about 58 with stable Graves' hyperthyroidism, was used to find distinguishing TCR V-J signatures. Prospective prediction of ophthalmopathy was tested in an independent validation cohort consisting of fewer than 20 hyperthyroidism patients and 15 to 17 patients who later progressed to ophthalmopathy. The 100 or so discovery patients were divided at random into training and test sets in a 7:3 ratio. The study also compared thyroid tissue and blood T-cell repertoires from several Graves' hyperthyroidism patients. Following sampling, methimazole starting at 30 mg daily was given to hyperthyroidism patients, and high-dose intravenous methylprednisolone was given to ophthalmopathy patients. TCR Vbeta CDR3 sequencing of some 140 peripheral blood samples (under 45 ophthalmopathy, roughly 74 hyperthyroidism and roughly 17 progressor patients) is reported in the paper.

Sequences MDHEN (CDR1) and SYDVKM (CDR2) are obtained from the germline V gene. Its CDR3 holds 18 amino acids, cysteine through phenylalanine. Just the 54-base CDR3 DNA is kept, in frame starting at base 1. V was cut back by 4 bases and J by 0 bases, leaving a gap of 19 bases between them. Overall study results and their limits: No statistical method was used to fix the sample size in advance, and group allocation was not hidden from the investigators. Blood samples also contained most of the expanded thyroid clonotypes (frequency above 0.001), which suggests that blood repertoires may reflect thyroid immune responses. Ophthalmopathy was separated from stable hyperthyroidism by a 13 V-J signature model, with about 88% sensitivity and around 81% specificity obtained in cross-validation and 80%/75% obtained in testing. During validation, the model predicted progression to ophthalmopathy a median of around 7 months ahead of onset, with 60% to 71% sensitivity and 72.22% specificity.

This sequence uses TRBV28 and TRBJ2-1; the D gene is possibly TRBD1, with 6 bases matching. Sequencing used blood. The receptor was derived from a woman aged 45-60 years with Graves' hyperthyroidism that later progressed to Graves' ophthalmopathy. The DNA sequence is as follows: TGTGCCAGCAGTTCTTCTACAGGGCTGACAAGCTCCTACAATGAGCAGTTCTTC. This translates into CASSSSTGLTSSYNEQFF.